This T cell receptor beta chain was captured in a study of control samples from healthy donors and cancer patients. This CDR3 is built from 14 residues. V lost 5 bases and J lost 6, with 13 bases in between. Germline V gene lookup returns CDR1 KGHSY and CDR2 FQNENV. Sequenced by immunoSEQ multiplex PCR; TCRdb stores in-frame clones only, minus some. Its listing shows fewer than 200,000 clones. This chain connects TRBV16 to TRBJ2-2; tentatively, D is TRBD1 (5 bases). The sequencing sample was made of blood. The receptor's source is a woman between 25 and 40 years old in good health. DNA for the CDR3: TGTGCCAGCAGCAACCACAGGTTCGCCGGGGAGCTGTTTTTT. Encoded protein: CASSNHRFAGELFF.